One sample yielded the 15 T cell receptor beta chains listed below, sequenced in a study of T-cell memory formation after mild COVID-19. TCRdb passed the 5' RACE reads through MiXCR, listing each CDR3 protein once. The repertoire has 300,000 to 400,000 distinct CDR3 sequences, 10% to 15% of them found once; the top ten carry about 22%. Specimen: PBMCs or a T cell subset sorted from them (not recorded which). Receptors were obtained from a man aged 18-30 years who had mild COVID-19 (a few samples of this study predate the infection). Cell type and time point are not known.

The V call is TRBV20-1, the J call TRBJ2-7, with TRBD2 matching 7 bases. This CDR3 region has 16 residues. The germline gives CDR1 DFQATT, CDR2 SNEGSKA (reference sequence). The V and J ends lost 1 base and 1 base, in that order; junction bases with no gene match: 10. CDR3 loop: CSARVPWTGGSYEQYV. The CDR3 DNA follows: TGCAGTGCTAGAGTTCCGTGGACGGGGGGATCCTACGAGCAGTACGTC.

The V call is TRBV18, the J call TRBJ1-4; D gene ambiguous. Germline V CDR1 and CDR2: KGHSH, LQKENI. This CDR3 spans 14 amino acids. Trimming took off 0 bases at V and 5 bases at J, with 7 bases between the two ends. CDR3 residues: CASSPPLENEKLFF. The CDR3, as DNA: TGTGCCAGCTCACCACCGCTGGAGAATGAAAAACTGTTTTTT.

As to this clonotype: Since a much larger clone is just one base distant, this may be a read error. The chain has TRBV9 and TRBJ1-4; D is undetermined. The CDR3 loop spans 14 amino acids. CDR1 is SGDLS and CDR2 is YYNGEE in the germline V gene. The CDR3 sequence is CAISKLTTNEKLFF. CDR3 coding DNA: TGTGCCATCAGCAAATTAACCACTAATGAAAAACTGTTTTTT.

V gene TRBV7-6 combines with J gene TRBJ2-7; either TRBD1 or TRBD2 may supply D (5 bases each). From germline, CDR1 is SGHVS and CDR2 FNYEAQ. This CDR3 contains 16 residues. Between the trimmed V and J ends, which lost 5 bases and 3 bases, there was a span of 20 bases. The CDR3 region has the DNA TGTGCCAGCAGCACCCGATCCGGGACGGCGCACTACGAGCAGTACTTC. Translation gives CASSTRSGTAHYEQYF.

This clonotype came up a few times. The genes are TRBV20-1 and TRBJ1-5; the match to TRBD1 covers 11 bases. Trimming at V came to 6 bases and at J to 5 bases, leaving 6 bases not matched to a gene. This CDR3 is 14 amino acids long. Germline V gene sequence: CDR1 DFQATT, CDR2 SNEGSKA (reference sequence). Here the CDR3 DNA reads TGCAGTGCCCGGACAGGGGGCGGCCATCAGCCCCAGCATTTT. This translates into CSARTGGGHQPQHF.

A word on this clonotype: The junction does not match germline at one end; this may be a read error. The genes are TRBV12-3 or TRBV12-4 and TRBJ2-1, with TRBD2 matching 9 bases. The CDR3 totals 15 residues. CDR3 sequence (DNA): TGTGCCAGCAGCTTAGCGGGGGAACTTTACAATGAGCAGTTCTTC. Protein sequence: CASSLAGELYNEQFF.

This clonotype occurred a few times. CDR3 nucleotides: TGTGCCAGCAGTGAATTGGGTCAAGCTATCTCCTACGAGCAGTACGTC. It codes for CASSELGQAISYEQYV. This chain connects TRBV25-1 to TRBJ2-7; D ambiguous. Germline V gene sequence: CDR1 MGHDK, CDR2 SYGVNS. CDR3 length: 16 residues. V was pared by 1 base and J by 0 bases, with 13 bases between.

V is TRBV5-4 and J is TRBJ2-7; D gene uncertain. V was cut by 0 bases and J by 5 bases, with 6 bases left in between. CDR1 SGHNT and CDR2 YYREEE come from the germline V gene (reference sequence). This CDR3 comprises 12 residues. The CDR3: CASSLDRNEQYV. The CDR3 DNA reads as TGTGCCAGCAGCTTGGACAGAAACGAGCAGTACGTC.

The chain recombines TRBV4-1 with TRBJ2-3; no definite D call. Trimming took off 2 bases at V and 2 bases at J, with 5 bases between the two ends. CDR1 is MGHRA, CDR2 YSYEKL, per germline. The CDR3 loop spans 13 amino acids. CDR3 in amino acids: CASSQTFTDTQYF. In nucleotides, the CDR3 is TGCGCCAGCAGCCAAACCTTCACAGATACGCAGTATTTT.

This clonotype was seen only a few times. The V gene is TRBV20-1, the J gene TRBJ1-5, with no clear D. Deletions cut 0 bases from V and 4 bases from J, with 7 bases between. The germline CDR1 and CDR2 sequences are DFQATT and SNEGSKA (reference sequence). The CDR3 sequence is 13 residues long. CDR3 loop: CSARDGRNQPQHF. CDR3 DNA: TGCAGTGCTAGAGATGGCCGTAATCAGCCCCAGCATTTT.

The gene calls are TRBV7-2 and TRBJ2-7; TRBD1 matches at 9 bases. Looked up from germline, CDR1 is SGHTA and CDR2 is FQGNSA. Trimming at V came to 3 bases and at J to 1 base, leaving 1 base not matched to a gene. The CDR3 totals 14 residues. The CDR3: CASSFDRGSYEQYV. CDR3 DNA sequence: TGTGCCAGCAGCTTTGACAGGGGGTCCTACGAGCAGTACGTC.

This clonotype was observed at least ten times. CDR3 bases: TGTGCCAGCAGTTTTGGCCGAAGGGGGTACAATGAGCAGTTCTTC. Residues: CASSFGRRGYNEQFF. J is TRBJ2-1 and V is TRBV12-3 or TRBV12-4, with D perhaps TRBD1 (6 bases). This CDR3 region has 15 residues. V gave up 3 bases and J gave up 4 bases, with 13 bases separating them.

The CDR3 DNA reads TGTGCCAGCAGCCGCACAGGGGGGGACGCTAGCAATCAGCCCCAGCATTTT. Translating it yields CASSRTGGDASNQPQHF. The chain uses TRBV6-5 and TRBJ1-5; 8 bases agree with TRBD1. Germline CDR1 MNHEY, CDR2 SVGAGI. This CDR3 is built from 17 residues. V dropped 6 bases and J dropped 0; count of bases not matched to a gene: 10.

This clonotype was picked up a small number of times. The junction departs from germline at one end; a sequencing error may be responsible. This rearrangement joins TRBV7-9 to TRBJ2-1; the D is unclear. The V gene's germline CDR1 is SEHNR and CDR2 FQNEAQ (reference sequence). The CDR3 loop spans 14 amino acids. CDR3 coding DNA: TGTGCCAGCAGCCCAAAGGGCAGTTACAGTGAGCAGTTCTTC. Translating it yields CASSPKGSYSEQFF.

This clonotype was observed a few times. The J gene is TRBJ2-7, the V gene TRBV28; possible D gene TRBD1, 6 bases. This CDR3 is built from 12 residues. Germline values: CDR1 MDHEN, CDR2 SYDVKM. V lost 11 bases to trimming and J lost 2 bases, with 13 bases between them. The CDR3 coding sequence is TGTGCCTCGGCCGGGACACCCTACGAGCAGTACGTC. Protein sequence: CASAGTPYEQYV.